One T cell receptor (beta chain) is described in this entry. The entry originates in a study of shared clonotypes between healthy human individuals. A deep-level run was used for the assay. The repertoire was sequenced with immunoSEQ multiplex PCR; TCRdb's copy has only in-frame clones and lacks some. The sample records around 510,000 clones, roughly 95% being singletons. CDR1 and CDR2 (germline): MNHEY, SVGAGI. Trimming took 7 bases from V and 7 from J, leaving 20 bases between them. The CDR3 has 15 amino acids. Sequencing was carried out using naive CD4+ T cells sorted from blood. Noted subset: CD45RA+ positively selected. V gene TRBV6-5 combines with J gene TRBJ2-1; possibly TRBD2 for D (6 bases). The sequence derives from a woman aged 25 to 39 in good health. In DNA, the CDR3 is TGTGCCAGCACCTTCATGGGCCCTCGGGGGAATGAGCAGTTCTTC. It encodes CASTFMGPRGNEQFF.